The clone carrying this TCR beta chain came up once. Its antigen is as yet unknown. This entry is derived from a study of T cells in localized non-small cell lung cancer. TCRdb's table, derived via immunoSEQ multiplex PCR, lists solely in-frame clones and lacks some. Of around 20,000 clones in the sample, 86% were seen once. Study findings and constraints: Longer overall survival associated with higher blood T cell density; shorter survival with higher adjacent-lung clonality. In adjacent lung, a median around 57 of the top 100 tumor clones were found. Of the tissues analyzed, uninvolved adjacent lung showed maximal T cell clonality, greater than tumor.

This clonotype originated in a woman aged 40-75 years with stage I lung adenocarcinoma. This specimen was peripheral blood, taken before any cancer treatment.

CDR3 bases: TGTGCCAGCAGCGTATTGGGCGCGGGGAGGAACACCGGGGAGCTGTTTTTT. It encodes CASSVLGAGRNTGELFF. The V gene is TRBV9, the J gene TRBJ2-2; D perhaps matches TRBD2 (6 bases). CDR3 length: 17 amino acids. The germline CDR1 and CDR2 sequences are SGDLS and YYNGEE. V was shortened by 1 base and J by 1 base, with 14 bases between the two germline ends.